In its sample, the clone carrying this T cell receptor (beta chain) ranks as medium-sized. What it recognizes is unknown. Read data end 3 residues before the CDR3 end; the end is taken from the germline J gene. This entry comes from a study of T cell clonality in common variable immunodeficiency. Overall study results and limits: In common variable immunodeficiency, TCR beta chains reportedly carried fewer deletions and N-nucleotide insertions.

Method: immunoSEQ multiplex PCR; TCRdb's copy keeps in-frame clones and lacks some. The repertoire consists of around 19,000 clones, none detected only once. CDR1 and CDR2 from the germline V gene are MDHEN and SYDVKM. The CDR3 length is 15 residues. V lost 7 bases, J lost 0 bases, and 6 bases stayed unmatched. This chain connects TRBV28 to TRBJ2-3, with 8 nucleotides matching TRBD2. The TCR originated in a human donor with common variable immunodeficiency. The sequenced sample was peripheral blood mononuclear cells. Partial CDR3 DNA: TGTGCCAGCACCCCAACTAGCGGTAGCACAGATACG. This translates into CASTPTSGSTDT. The full CDR3 protein is CASTPTSGSTDTQYF.